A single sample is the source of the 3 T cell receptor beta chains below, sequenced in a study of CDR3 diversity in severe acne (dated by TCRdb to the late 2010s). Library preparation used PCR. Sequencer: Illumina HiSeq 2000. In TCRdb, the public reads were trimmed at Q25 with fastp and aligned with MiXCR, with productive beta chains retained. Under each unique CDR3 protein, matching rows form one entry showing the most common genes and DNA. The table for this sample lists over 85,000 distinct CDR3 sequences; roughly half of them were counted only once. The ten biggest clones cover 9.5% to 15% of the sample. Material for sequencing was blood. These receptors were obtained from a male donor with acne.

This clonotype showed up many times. Written as DNA, the CDR3 is TGTGCCAGCAGCCCCGGTACCGGGAGGGCCGGAGATACGCAGTATTTT. It encodes CASSPGTGRAGDTQYF. This chain joins TRBV7-3 and TRBJ2-3, with 8 bases lining up with TRBD2. With V trimmed by 5 bases and J by 5 bases, 12 bases remained unmatched. Germline V gives CDR1 SGHTA, CDR2 FQGTGA. This CDR3 contains 16 residues. The whole variable domain, remainder taken from reference TRBV7-3 and TRBJ2-3, is GAGVSQTPSNKVTEKGKYVELRCDPISGHTALYWYRQSLGQGPEFLIYFQGTGAADDSGLPNDRFFAVRPEGSVSTLKIQRTERGDSAVYLCASSPGTGRAGDTQYFGPGTRLTVL.

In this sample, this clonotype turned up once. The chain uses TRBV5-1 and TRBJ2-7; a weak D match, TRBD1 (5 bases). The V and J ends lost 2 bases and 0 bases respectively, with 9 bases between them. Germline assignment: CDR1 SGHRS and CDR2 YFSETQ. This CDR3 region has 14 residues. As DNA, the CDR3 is TGCGCCAGCAGCTTACAGGAGCACTCCTACGAGCAGTACTTC. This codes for CASSLQEHSYEQYF.

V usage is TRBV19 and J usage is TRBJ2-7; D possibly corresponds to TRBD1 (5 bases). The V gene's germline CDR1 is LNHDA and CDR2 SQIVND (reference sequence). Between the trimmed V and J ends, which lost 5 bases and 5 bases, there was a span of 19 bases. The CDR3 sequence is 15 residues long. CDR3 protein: CASSPIDQGFDEQYF. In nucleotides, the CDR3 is TGTGCCAGTAGTCCCATCGACCAGGGCTTTGACGAGCAGTACTTC.